This TCR beta chain comes out of a study of post-analysis software for immune sequencing data. Study-wide background: Relapsing-remitting, secondary progressive and progressive-relapsing forms made up the multiple sclerosis disease courses.

The CDR3 is 16 residues long. V lost 2 bases and J lost 3; bases outside the gene matches: 7. Germline values: CDR1 SGHTA, CDR2 FQGNSA. Overall study findings and caveats: TRBV5-6, TRBV5-1 and TRBV20-1 were among 4 or 5 TRBV segments more frequent in patients than controls. The authors found that F measure strongly co-clustered same-batch samples. Versus controls, multiple sclerosis patients showed significantly lower diversity (normalized Chao1).

About this clonotype: Its matching antigen is unknown.

Unique molecular identifiers were built into the TCR beta cDNA libraries. One entry per CDR3 protein, called by TCRdb with MiXCR from the PCR reads. The data contain 550,000 to 700,000 distinct CDR3 sequences, 44% of them singletons. The chain carries TRBV7-2 and TRBJ1-2; TRBD1 agrees at 9 bases. Sequencing was performed on blood. This clonotype originated in a girl aged 10 to 17 with multiple sclerosis. The CDR3 DNA follows: TGTGCCAGCAGCTTATCATCCGGGACAGGGTACTATGGCTACACCTTC. Amino acid sequence: CASSLSSGTGYYGYTF.